The rows below give T cell receptor beta chains drawn from one sample of a study of T cells in Graves' hyperthyroidism and ophthalmopathy. MiXCR, applied by TCRdb to the multiplex PCR reads, yields one record per CDR3 protein. The repertoire holds about 350,000 distinct CDR3 sequences, with around 18% as singletons. Sequenced material: blood. The receptor source for this set is a woman aged 40 to 49 with Graves' ophthalmopathy. CDR3s include the opening cysteine and the closing phenylalanine or tryptophan. Each record gives: D gene, J gene, V gene, clone size, CDR3 DNA, CDR3 protein. The D gene is left open where the match is weak. Not all rows give a size; the values are once, few, many and, for expanded clones, a class.

d_gene: NA; j_gene: TRBJ1-2; v_gene: TRBV12-5; abundance: many; CDR3nt: TGTGCTAGTGGTGAGACAGGATTCTATGGCTACACCTTC; CDR3aa: CASGETGFYGYTF
d_gene: NA; j_gene: TRBJ1-2; v_gene: TRBV2; abundance: many; CDR3nt: TGTGCCAGCAGTGAAAGCGCACGAGGCTACACCTTC; CDR3aa: CASSESARGYTF
d_gene: NA; j_gene: TRBJ2-5; v_gene: TRBV11-2; abundance: many; CDR3nt: TGTGCCAGCAGCTTGGGGCGGGTGGAAATCCAAGAGACCCAGTACTTC; CDR3aa: CASSLGRVEIQETQYF
d_gene: NA; j_gene: TRBJ1-6; v_gene: TRBV20-1; abundance: many; CDR3nt: TGCAGTGCTAGAACAAACAGGGAAGGTTGGAATTCACCCCTCCACTTT; CDR3aa: CSARTNREGWNSPLHF
d_gene: NA; j_gene: TRBJ2-2; v_gene: TRBV10-3; abundance: many; CDR3nt: TGTGCCACCGGGTTGGGTGGGGCGAACACCGGGGAGCTGTTTTTT; CDR3aa: CATGLGGANTGELFF
d_gene: NA; j_gene: TRBJ2-5; v_gene: TRBV6-1; abundance: many; CDR3nt: TGTGCCAGCAGTGCCACGTGGCGGAAAGAGACCCAGTACTTC; CDR3aa: CASSATWRKETQYF
d_gene: TRBD1; j_gene: TRBJ2-7; v_gene: TRBV5-1; abundance: many; CDR3nt: TGCGCCAGCAGCTGGACAGGGAGTAACTACGAGCAGTACTTC; CDR3aa: CASSWTGSNYEQYF
d_gene: TRBD1; j_gene: TRBJ1-2; v_gene: TRBV7-8; abundance: few; CDR3nt: TGTGCCAGCAGCCCCCCCCCCGGGACAGCCTATGGCTACACCTTC; CDR3aa: CASSPPPGTAYGYTF
d_gene: NA; j_gene: TRBJ2-5; v_gene: TRBV6-1; abundance: many; CDR3nt: TGTGCCGGCAGTGCCCTAGGGCAGACGGGTGAGACCCAGTACTTC; CDR3aa: CAGSALGQTGETQYF
d_gene: NA; j_gene: TRBJ2-5; v_gene: TRBV3-1; abundance: NA; CDR3nt: TGTGCCAGCAGCCAAGCCATCGGTGTCAGGTTGGCAGAGACCCAGTACTTC; CDR3aa: CASSQAIGVRLAETQYF
d_gene: NA; j_gene: TRBJ1-1; v_gene: TRBV18; abundance: NA; CDR3nt: TGTGCCAGCTCACCACCGAGGACATTGGACACTGAAGCTTTCTTT; CDR3aa: CASSPPRTLDTEAFF
d_gene: TRBD1; j_gene: TRBJ2-6; v_gene: TRBV29-1; abundance: NA; CDR3nt: TGCAGCGTTGCCCGGGCAGGGGGCCCCTCTGGGGCCAACGTCCTGACTTTC; CDR3aa: CSVARAGGPSGANVLTF
d_gene: NA; j_gene: TRBJ1-2; v_gene: TRBV19; abundance: many; CDR3nt: TGTGCCAGTAGTCTAACCGGACGGAGCTATGGCTACACCTTC; CDR3aa: CASSLTGRSYGYTF
d_gene: NA; j_gene: TRBJ2-5; v_gene: TRBV7-8; abundance: many; CDR3nt: TGTGCCAGCAGCGGTGGGGGTAGGATAGAGACCCAGTACTTC; CDR3aa: CASSGGGRIETQYF
d_gene: NA; j_gene: TRBJ2-7; v_gene: TRBV13; abundance: many; CDR3nt: TGTGCCAGCAGCTTAGGACCGGACAGCTCCTACGAGCAGTACTTC; CDR3aa: CASSLGPDSSYEQYF
d_gene: NA; j_gene: TRBJ2-7; v_gene: TRBV12-3/TRBV12-4; abundance: NA; CDR3nt: TGTGCCAGCAGTCCACCGGATACGACAGCCTACGAGCAGTACTTC; CDR3aa: CASSPPDTTAYEQYF
d_gene: NA; j_gene: TRBJ1-6; v_gene: TRBV4-1; abundance: NA; CDR3nt: TGCGCCAGCAGCCCCCTAGGGCAGAATTCACCCCTCCACTTT; CDR3aa: CASSPLGQNSPLHF
d_gene: TRBD2; j_gene: TRBJ2-7; v_gene: TRBV12-3/TRBV12-4; abundance: NA; CDR3nt: TGTGCCAGCAGCACTAGCGGAAACTACGAGCAGTACTTC; CDR3aa: CASSTSGNYEQYF
d_gene: NA; j_gene: TRBJ1-1; v_gene: TRBV9; abundance: many; CDR3nt: TGTGCCAGCAGCGCCACGGTAAACACTGAAGCTTTCTTT; CDR3aa: CASSATVNTEAFF
d_gene: NA; j_gene: TRBJ1-1; v_gene: TRBV30; abundance: many; CDR3nt: TGTGCCTGGACCACTTGGGGGGGGCTGAGGACTGAAGCTTTCTTT; CDR3aa: CAWTTWGGLRTEAFF
d_gene: NA; j_gene: TRBJ2-2; v_gene: TRBV19; abundance: many; CDR3nt: TGTGCCAGTAGTAACCAAAAGACAGTCTCGGCCGGGGAGCTGTTTTTT; CDR3aa: CASSNQKTVSAGELFF
d_gene: TRBD1; j_gene: TRBJ1-6; v_gene: TRBV4-3; abundance: many; CDR3nt: TGCGCCAGCAGCCAAACAGGGGTGTCCTATTCACCCCTCCACTTT; CDR3aa: CASSQTGVSYSPLHF
d_gene: TRBD2; j_gene: TRBJ2-5; v_gene: TRBV7-8; abundance: many; CDR3nt: TGTGCCGGGAGTGGTAGCGGGACACAAGAGACCCAGTACTTC; CDR3aa: CAGSGSGTQETQYF
d_gene: NA; j_gene: TRBJ2-7; v_gene: TRBV6-1; abundance: NA; CDR3nt: TGTGCCAGCAGTGCAAGGGTCCCCTACGAGCAGTACTTC; CDR3aa: CASSARVPYEQYF
d_gene: TRBD1; j_gene: TRBJ1-1; v_gene: TRBV7-2; abundance: many; CDR3nt: TGTGCCAGCAGAAAAGAGGTGGGACAGGGTTACACTGAAGCTTTCTTT; CDR3aa: CASRKEVGQGYTEAFF
d_gene: NA; j_gene: TRBJ1-1; v_gene: TRBV2; abundance: NA; CDR3nt: TGTGCCAGCATAGGGGACACTGAAGCTTTCTTT; CDR3aa: CASIGDTEAFF
d_gene: TRBD1; j_gene: TRBJ2-4; v_gene: TRBV20-1; abundance: NA; CDR3nt: TGCAGTGCCCCACAGGGGCCTGAGGCCAAAAACCTTCAGTACTTC; CDR3aa: CSAPQGPEAKNLQYF
d_gene: NA; j_gene: TRBJ1-2; v_gene: TRBV28; abundance: many; CDR3nt: TGTGCCAGCAGTTCCCTCAAGGGGCGGGGGGACTATGGCTACACCTTC; CDR3aa: CASSSLKGRGDYGYTF
d_gene: NA; j_gene: TRBJ2-5; v_gene: TRBV28; abundance: many; CDR3nt: TGTGCCTCCAGACCTAGATGGCGAGAGACCCAGTACTTC; CDR3aa: CASRPRWRETQYF
d_gene: TRBD2; j_gene: TRBJ2-7; v_gene: TRBV4-1; abundance: many; CDR3nt: TGCGCCAGCAGCCAAGAACTAGCGAGTACCTACGAGCAGTACTTC; CDR3aa: CASSQELASTYEQYF
d_gene: NA; j_gene: TRBJ1-2; v_gene: TRBV12-3/TRBV12-4; abundance: many; CDR3nt: TGTGCCAGCAGTTTTAAGGTTATCTATGGCTACACCTTC; CDR3aa: CASSFKVIYGYTF
d_gene: TRBD1; j_gene: TRBJ2-7; v_gene: TRBV30; abundance: many; CDR3nt: TGTGCCTGGACCCCACAGGGGGCTAGCTCCTACGAGCAGTACTTC; CDR3aa: CAWTPQGASSYEQYF
d_gene: NA; j_gene: TRBJ1-2; v_gene: TRBV6-5; abundance: many; CDR3nt: TGTGCCAGCAGTTCCGTGGACACCGTCGGGACTTATGGCTACACCTTC; CDR3aa: CASSSVDTVGTYGYTF
d_gene: NA; j_gene: TRBJ1-1; v_gene: TRBV30; abundance: many; CDR3nt: TGTGCCTGGAGTGCTGACAGACCTGAAGCTTTCTTT; CDR3aa: CAWSADRPEAFF
d_gene: TRBD1; j_gene: TRBJ2-6; v_gene: TRBV5-1; abundance: many; CDR3nt: TGCGCCAGCAGCCTCTTTTACAGGGGCTCTGGGGCCAACGTCCTGACTTTC; CDR3aa: CASSLFYRGSGANVLTF
d_gene: NA; j_gene: TRBJ1-1; v_gene: TRBV12-3/TRBV12-4; abundance: few; CDR3nt: TGTGCCAGCAGTTTAGAGTCACGGGACACCTTCTTT; CDR3aa: CASSLESRDTFF
d_gene: TRBD2; j_gene: TRBJ2-3; v_gene: TRBV13; abundance: few; CDR3nt: TGTGCCAGCAGCCCTGGGATAGCGGGAAGCCTTAGGGTTACAGATACGCAGTATTTT; CDR3aa: CASSPGIAGSLRVTDTQYF
d_gene: TRBD2; j_gene: TRBJ2-1; v_gene: TRBV18; abundance: many; CDR3nt: TGTGCCAGCTCACCCTTAGCGGGAGCCAATGAGCAGTTCTTC; CDR3aa: CASSPLAGANEQFF
d_gene: NA; j_gene: TRBJ1-3; v_gene: TRBV6-5; abundance: many; CDR3nt: TGTGCCAGCAGGAACTCGGCTTTGGGTGGAAACACCATATATTTT; CDR3aa: CASRNSALGGNTIYF
d_gene: TRBD2; j_gene: TRBJ2-7; v_gene: TRBV6-5; abundance: many; CDR3nt: TGTGCCAGCAGTTACTCTAGCGGGAGCTCCTACGAGCAGTACTTC; CDR3aa: CASSYSSGSSYEQYF
d_gene: NA; j_gene: TRBJ1-1; v_gene: TRBV20-1; abundance: many; CDR3nt: TGCAGTGCTGGACGGACCAGAAGGGGCACTGAAGCTTTCTTT; CDR3aa: CSAGRTRRGTEAFF
d_gene: NA; j_gene: TRBJ1-1; v_gene: TRBV28; abundance: NA; CDR3nt: TGTGCCAGCAGTTGGCAGGGTAGGAACACTGAAGCTTTCTTT; CDR3aa: CASSWQGRNTEAFF
d_gene: TRBD1; j_gene: TRBJ2-7; v_gene: TRBV6-1; abundance: once; CDR3nt: TGTGCCAGCAGTGATTACGGGACAGGGAGTAACGAGCAGTACTTC; CDR3aa: CASSDYGTGSNEQYF
d_gene: NA; j_gene: TRBJ2-5; v_gene: TRBV6-2/TRBV6-3; abundance: many; CDR3nt: TGTGCCAGCAGTCGGGACTTGCAAGAGACCCAGTACTTC; CDR3aa: CASSRDLQETQYF
d_gene: TRBD1; j_gene: TRBJ1-2; v_gene: TRBV7-2; abundance: NA; CDR3nt: TGTGCCAGCAGCCCGCAGGGACAGGCCTCCCATGGCTACACCTTC; CDR3aa: CASSPQGQASHGYTF
d_gene: NA; j_gene: TRBJ1-2; v_gene: TRBV29-1; abundance: many; CDR3nt: TGCAGCGTTGAGCCGGACAACTTTAACTATGGCTACACCTTC; CDR3aa: CSVEPDNFNYGYTF
d_gene: NA; j_gene: TRBJ1-3; v_gene: TRBV7-8; abundance: many; CDR3nt: TGTGCCAGCAGCGCATCACGGACTGGAAACACCATATATTTT; CDR3aa: CASSASRTGNTIYF
d_gene: NA; j_gene: TRBJ2-3; v_gene: TRBV27; abundance: NA; CDR3nt: TGTGCCAGCAGTTTAACGTACCAGGCAGATACGCAGTATTTT; CDR3aa: CASSLTYQADTQYF
d_gene: NA; j_gene: TRBJ2-5; v_gene: TRBV2; abundance: NA; CDR3nt: TGTGCCAGCAGTGAATTACGTGGTTTGGATGTAGAGACCCAGTACTTC; CDR3aa: CASSELRGLDVETQYF
d_gene: NA; j_gene: TRBJ1-2; v_gene: TRBV30; abundance: many; CDR3nt: TGTGCCTGGGGGGACACCCACTATGGCTACACCTTC; CDR3aa: CAWGDTHYGYTF
d_gene: NA; j_gene: TRBJ2-6; v_gene: TRBV20-1; abundance: many; CDR3nt: TGCAGTGCTAGGGATCTAAGGGGCTCTGGGGCCAACGTCCTGACTTTC; CDR3aa: CSARDLRGSGANVLTF
d_gene: NA; j_gene: TRBJ1-2; v_gene: TRBV6-1; abundance: many; CDR3nt: TGTGCCAGCAGTGAAGAGCCAGGGCCCGGATATGGCTACACCTTC; CDR3aa: CASSEEPGPGYGYTF
d_gene: NA; j_gene: TRBJ1-2; v_gene: TRBV6-2/TRBV6-3; abundance: NA; CDR3nt: TGTGCCAGCACTAGGAGGGGGGGAGGTGGCTACACCTTC; CDR3aa: CASTRRGGGGYTF
d_gene: NA; j_gene: TRBJ1-1; v_gene: TRBV30; abundance: many; CDR3nt: TGTGCCTTATTTCAGAACACTGAAGCTTTCTTT; CDR3aa: CALFQNTEAFF